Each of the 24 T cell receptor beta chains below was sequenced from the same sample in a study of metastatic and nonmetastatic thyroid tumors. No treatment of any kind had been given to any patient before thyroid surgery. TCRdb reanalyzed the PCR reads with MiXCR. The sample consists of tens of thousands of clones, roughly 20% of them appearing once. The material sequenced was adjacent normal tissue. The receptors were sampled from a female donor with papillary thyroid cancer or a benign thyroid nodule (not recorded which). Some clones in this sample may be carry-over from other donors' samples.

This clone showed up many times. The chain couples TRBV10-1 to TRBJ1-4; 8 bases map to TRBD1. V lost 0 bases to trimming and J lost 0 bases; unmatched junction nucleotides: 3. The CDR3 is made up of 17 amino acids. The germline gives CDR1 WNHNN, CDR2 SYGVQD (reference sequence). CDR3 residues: CASSESDRVTTNEKLFF. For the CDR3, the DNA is TGCGCCAGCAGTGAGTCGGACAGGGTCACAACTAATGAAAAACTGTTTTTT.

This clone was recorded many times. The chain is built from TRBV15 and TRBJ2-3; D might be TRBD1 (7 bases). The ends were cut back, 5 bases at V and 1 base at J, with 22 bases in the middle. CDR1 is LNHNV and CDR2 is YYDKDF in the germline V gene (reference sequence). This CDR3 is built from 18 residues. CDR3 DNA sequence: TGTGCCACCAGCCCCCACTGGGGACAGTCGGGAGGCACAGATACGCAGTATTTT. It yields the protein CATSPHWGQSGGTDTQYF.

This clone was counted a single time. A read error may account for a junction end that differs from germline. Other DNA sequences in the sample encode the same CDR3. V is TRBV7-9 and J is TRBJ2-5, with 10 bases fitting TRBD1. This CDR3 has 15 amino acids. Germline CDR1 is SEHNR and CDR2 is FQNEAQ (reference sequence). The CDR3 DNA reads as TGTGCCAGCAGCCCACGGGACAGGGGAAGAGAGACGCAGTACTTC. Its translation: CASSPRDRGRETQYF.

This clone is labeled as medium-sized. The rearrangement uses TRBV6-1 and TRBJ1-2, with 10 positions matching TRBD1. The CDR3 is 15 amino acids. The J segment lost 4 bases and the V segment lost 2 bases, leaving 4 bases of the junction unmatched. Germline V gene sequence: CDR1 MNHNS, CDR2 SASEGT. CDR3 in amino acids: CASSERDRGTYGYTF. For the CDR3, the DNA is TGTGCCAGCAGTGAACGGGACAGGGGCACCTATGGCTACACCTTC.

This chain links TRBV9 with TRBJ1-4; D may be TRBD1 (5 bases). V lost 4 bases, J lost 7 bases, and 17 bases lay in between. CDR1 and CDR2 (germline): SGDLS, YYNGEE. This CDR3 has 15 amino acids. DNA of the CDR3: TGTGCCAGCAGCCCCGTTGGGGCAAGGGGTGAAAAACTGTTTTTT. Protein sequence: CASSPVGARGEKLFF.

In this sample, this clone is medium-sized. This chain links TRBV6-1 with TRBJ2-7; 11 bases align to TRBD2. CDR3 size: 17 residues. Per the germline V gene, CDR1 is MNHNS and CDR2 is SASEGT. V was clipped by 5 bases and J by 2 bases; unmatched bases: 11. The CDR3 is CASSWLRTSGHTYEQYF. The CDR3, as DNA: TGTGCCAGCAGTTGGCTTAGGACTAGCGGGCATACCTACGAGCAGTACTTC.

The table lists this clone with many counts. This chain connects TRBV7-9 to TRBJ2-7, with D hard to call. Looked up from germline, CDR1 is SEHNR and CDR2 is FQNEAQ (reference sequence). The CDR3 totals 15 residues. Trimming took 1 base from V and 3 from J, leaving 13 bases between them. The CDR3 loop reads CASSLDTGNLYEQYF. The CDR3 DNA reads TGTGCCAGCAGCTTAGATACTGGGAACCTCTACGAGCAGTACTTC.

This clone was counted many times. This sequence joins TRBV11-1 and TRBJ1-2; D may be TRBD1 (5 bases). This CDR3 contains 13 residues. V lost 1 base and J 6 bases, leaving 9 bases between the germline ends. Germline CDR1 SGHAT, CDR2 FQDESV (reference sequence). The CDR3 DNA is TGTGCCAGCAGCTTAGATTGGGGACATGGCTACACCTTC. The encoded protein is CASSLDWGHGYTF.

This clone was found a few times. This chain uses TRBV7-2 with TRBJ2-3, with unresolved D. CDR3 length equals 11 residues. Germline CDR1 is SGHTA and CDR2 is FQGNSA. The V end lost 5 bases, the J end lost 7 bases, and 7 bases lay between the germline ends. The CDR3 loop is CASSLPYTQYF. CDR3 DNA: TGTGCCAGCAGCCTCCCATATACGCAGTATTTT.

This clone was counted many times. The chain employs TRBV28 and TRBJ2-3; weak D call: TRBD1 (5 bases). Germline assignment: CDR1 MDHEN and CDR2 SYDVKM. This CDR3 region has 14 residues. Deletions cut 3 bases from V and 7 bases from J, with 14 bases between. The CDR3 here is CASSFSGFYNTQYF. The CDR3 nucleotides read TGTGCCAGCAGTTTTTCAGGGTTTTACAATACGCAGTATTTT. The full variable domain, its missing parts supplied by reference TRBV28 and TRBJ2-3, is DVKVTQSSRYLVKRTGEKVFLECVQDMDHENMFWYRQDPGLGLRLIYFSYDVKMKEKGDIPEGYSVSREKKERFSLILESASTNQTSMYLCASSFSGFYNTQYFGPGTRLTVL.

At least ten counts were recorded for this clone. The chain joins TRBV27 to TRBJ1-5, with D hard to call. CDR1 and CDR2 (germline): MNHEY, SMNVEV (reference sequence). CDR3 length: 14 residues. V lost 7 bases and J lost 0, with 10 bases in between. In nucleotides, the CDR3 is TGTGCCAGCAAACAGATTCTTAGCAATCAGCCCCAGCATTTT. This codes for CASKQILSNQPQHF.

The CDR3 bases are TGCGCCAGCAGCGACGGGGACAGGGAGGTTGAGGGCTACACCTTC. It specifies CASSDGDREVEGYTF. The V call is TRBV5-1, the J call TRBJ1-2, with 9 bases identical to TRBD1. Germline values: CDR1 SGHRS, CDR2 YFSETQ. The length of the CDR3 is 15 residues. Germline trimming cut 4 bases from V and 8 bases from J; bases unmatched to any gene: 12. Full variable domain (remainder filled in from reference TRBV5-1 and TRBJ1-2): KAGVTQTPRYLIKTRGQQVTLSCSPISGHRSVSWYQQTPGQGLQFLFEYFSETQRNKGNFPGRFSGRQFSNSRSEMNVSTLELGDSALYLCASSDGDREVEGYTFGSGTRLTVV.

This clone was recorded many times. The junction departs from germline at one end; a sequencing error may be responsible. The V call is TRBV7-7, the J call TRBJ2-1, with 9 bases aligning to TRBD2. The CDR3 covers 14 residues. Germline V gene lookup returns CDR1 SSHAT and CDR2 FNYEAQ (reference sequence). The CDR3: CASSSSGKDNEQFF. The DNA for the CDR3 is TGTGCTAGCAGCTCTAGCGGGAAAGACAATGAGCAGTTCTTC.

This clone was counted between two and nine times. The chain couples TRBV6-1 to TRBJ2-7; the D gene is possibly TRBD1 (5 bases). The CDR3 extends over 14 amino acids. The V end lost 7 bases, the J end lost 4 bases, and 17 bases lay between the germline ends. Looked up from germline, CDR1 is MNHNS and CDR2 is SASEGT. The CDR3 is CASTRTSTPYEQYF. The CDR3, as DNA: TGTGCCAGCACCCGGACATCGACCCCTTACGAGCAGTACTTC.

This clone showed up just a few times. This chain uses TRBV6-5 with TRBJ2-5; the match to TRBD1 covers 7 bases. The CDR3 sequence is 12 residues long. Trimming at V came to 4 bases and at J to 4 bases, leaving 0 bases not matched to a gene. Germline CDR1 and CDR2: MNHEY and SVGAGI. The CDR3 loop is CASSSGGETQYF. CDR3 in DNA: TGTGCCAGCAGTTCAGGGGGAGAGACCCAGTACTTC.

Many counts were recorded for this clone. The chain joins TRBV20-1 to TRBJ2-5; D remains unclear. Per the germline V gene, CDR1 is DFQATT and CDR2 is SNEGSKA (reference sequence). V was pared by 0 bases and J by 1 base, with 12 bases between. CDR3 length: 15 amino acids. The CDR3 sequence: CSARDVIGAQETQYF. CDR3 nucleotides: TGCAGTGCTAGAGATGTGATCGGTGCCCAAGAGACCCAGTACTTC.

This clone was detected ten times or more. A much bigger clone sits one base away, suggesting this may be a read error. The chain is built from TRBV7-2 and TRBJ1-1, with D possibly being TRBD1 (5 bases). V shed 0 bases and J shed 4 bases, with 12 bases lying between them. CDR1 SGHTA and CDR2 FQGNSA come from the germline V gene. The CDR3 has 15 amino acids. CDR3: CASSLALGEITEAFF. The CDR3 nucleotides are TGTGCCAGCAGCTTAGCGTTGGGGGAGATCACTGAAGCTTTCTTT.

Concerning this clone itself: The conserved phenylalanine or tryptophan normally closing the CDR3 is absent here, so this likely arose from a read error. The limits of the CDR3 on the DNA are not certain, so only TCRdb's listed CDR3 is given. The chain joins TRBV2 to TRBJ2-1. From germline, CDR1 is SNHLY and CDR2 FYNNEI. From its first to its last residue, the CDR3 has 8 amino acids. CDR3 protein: CASSEKLV.

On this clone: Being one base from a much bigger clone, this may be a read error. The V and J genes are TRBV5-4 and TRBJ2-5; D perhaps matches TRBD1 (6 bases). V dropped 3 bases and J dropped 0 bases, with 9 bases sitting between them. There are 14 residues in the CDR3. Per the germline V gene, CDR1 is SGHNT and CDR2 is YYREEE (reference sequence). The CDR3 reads CASSWGHHQETQYF. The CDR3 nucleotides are TGTGCCAGCAGCTGGGGACATCACCAAGAGACCCAGTACTTC.

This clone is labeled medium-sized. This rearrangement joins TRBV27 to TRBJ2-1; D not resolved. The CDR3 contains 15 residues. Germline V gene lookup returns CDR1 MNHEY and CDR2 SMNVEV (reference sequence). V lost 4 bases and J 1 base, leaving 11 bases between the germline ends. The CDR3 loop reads CASSSDGISYNEQFF. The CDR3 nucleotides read TGTGCCAGCAGTTCGGACGGTATTTCCTACAATGAGCAGTTCTTC.

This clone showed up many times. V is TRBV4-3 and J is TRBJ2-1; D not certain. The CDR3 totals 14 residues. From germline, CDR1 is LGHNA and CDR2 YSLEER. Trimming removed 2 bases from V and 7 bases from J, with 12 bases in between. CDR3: CASSQTTGPNEQFF. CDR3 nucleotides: TGCGCCAGCAGCCAAACTACTGGTCCAAATGAGCAGTTCTTC.

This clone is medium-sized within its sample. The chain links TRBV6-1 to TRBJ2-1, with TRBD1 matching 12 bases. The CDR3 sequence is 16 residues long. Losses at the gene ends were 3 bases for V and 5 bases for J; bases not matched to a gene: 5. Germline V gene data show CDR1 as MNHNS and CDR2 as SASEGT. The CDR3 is CASSDPGQGAHNEQFF. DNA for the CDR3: TGTGCCAGCAGTGACCCGGGACAGGGGGCGCACAATGAGCAGTTCTTC.

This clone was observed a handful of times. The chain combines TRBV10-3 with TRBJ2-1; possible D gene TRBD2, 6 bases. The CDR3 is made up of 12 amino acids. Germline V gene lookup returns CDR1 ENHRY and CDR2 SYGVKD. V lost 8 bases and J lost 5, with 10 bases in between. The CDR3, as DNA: TGTGCCATCGGGGGGTTCAACAATGAGCAGTTCTTC. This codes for CAIGGFNNEQFF.

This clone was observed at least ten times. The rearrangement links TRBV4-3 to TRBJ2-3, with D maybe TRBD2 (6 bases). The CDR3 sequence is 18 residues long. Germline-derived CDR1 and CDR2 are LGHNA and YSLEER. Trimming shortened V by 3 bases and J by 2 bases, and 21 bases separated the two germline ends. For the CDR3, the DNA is TGCGCCAGCAGCCACCGAATTATATGGCGGGACGACACAGATACGCAGTATTTT. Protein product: CASSHRIIWRDDTDTQYF.